This T cell receptor (beta chain) was documented in a study of blood T cells in healthy people across ages. In this sample, this clonotype turned up a few times. Its antigen remains unknown. Overall study results and limits: As age increased, TCR beta diversity per million T cells fell in a roughly linear fashion.

Each sample had at least 6 million PBMCs isolated. CDR1 MDHEN and CDR2 SYDVKM come from the germline V gene. This CDR3 spans 15 amino acids. V gave up 3 bases and J gave up 7 bases; unmatched junction bases: 8. It was with a sample-barcoded 5' primer and a J-beta primer mix that a second PCR of about 6 to 12 cycles was run. TCRdb reanalysed the 5' RACE reads using MiXCR and keeps one entry per CDR3 protein. The table lists some 1.7 million distinct CDR3 sequences, about 30% of them singletons. The TCR was taken from a woman in her twenties or thirties in good health. The chain couples TRBV28 to TRBJ2-4; 8 bases fit TRBD1. Material for sequencing was blood. DNA for the CDR3: TGTGCCAGCAGTTTCCCGACAGGGGCAGGCAACATTCAGTACTTC. Translating gives CASSFPTGAGNIQYF.